This paragraph covers one T cell receptor beta chain sequence. Its antigen is not known. This entry belongs to a study of OX40 agonist ivuxolimab in advanced cancers. Overall study context: Subjects had a mean age of about 60 years, with a range of roughly 23 to 79; less than 90% were male. Partial responses, seen in three patients, involved one hepatocellular carcinoma and two cutaneous melanomas. Whole-study results and caveats: Relative to CD4+ cells, CD8+ T cells on average had more expanded clones.

Germline V lookup: CDR1 PRHDT, CDR2 FYEKMQ (reference sequence). Trimming took 4 bases from V and 1 from J; bases not matched to a gene: 8. The CDR3 has 16 residues. Autoimmune disease history or systemic immunosuppression disqualified patients. Produced via immunoSEQ multiplex PCR; TCRdb's table is partial and in-frame only. The repertoire consists of roughly 71,000 clones, with about 77% occurring once and the leading ten covering around 1.5%. The chain uses TRBV13 and TRBJ2-3; 7 nucleotides align to TRBD2. The sample in question was CD4+ or CD8+ T cells sorted from blood, obtained in a trial of the OX40 agonist ivuxolimab. The sequence was collected from an adult with an advanced solid tumor such as melanoma, head and neck, liver or kidney cancer. DNA for the CDR3: TGTGCCAGCAGCTCGTCGGGGGGTACTGGCACAGATACGCAGTATTTT. Protein sequence: CASSSSGGTGTDTQYF. Looking up the rest from reference TRBV13 and TRBJ2-3 gives the full variable domain: AAGVIQSPRHLIKEKRETATLKCYPIPRHDTVYWYQQGPGQDPQFLISFYEKMQSDKGSIPDRFSAQQFSDYHSELNMSSLELGDSALYFCASSSSGGTGTDTQYFGPGTRLTVL.